These T cell receptor beta chains were read from a single sample in a study of T cell changes during pregnancy in multiple sclerosis. Clones were read by immunoSEQ multiplex PCR, and TCRdb kept only the in-frame ones, dropping some. Among tens of thousands of clones listed, roughly 93% were seen once. Specimen: peripheral blood, collected in the second trimester of pregnancy. These receptor sequences come from a female donor with multiple sclerosis, enrolled in a pregnancy study. Each CDR3 is given without its conserved first and last residue. Clone size is shown for a subset of rows, as once, few, many or a class of expanded clone.

clone_size: .; v_call: TRBV5-6; cdr3_aa: ASSPGVLVEKLF
clone_size: .; v_call: TRBV6-6; cdr3_aa: ASRPGLIISETQY
clone_size: .; v_call: TRBV27; cdr3_aa: ASSLWSGSGYGYT
clone_size: few; v_call: TRBV4-3; cdr3_aa: ASSRGRRTSLF
clone_size: medium-sized; v_call: TRBV15; cdr3_aa: ATSRDPTGVETQY
clone_size: few; v_call: TRBV18; cdr3_aa: ASSLGGSSYNEQF
clone_size: .; v_call: TRBV18; cdr3_aa: ASSPKGASGANVLT
clone_size: once; v_call: TRBV4-2; cdr3_aa: ASSQEAQAPSGANVLT
clone_size: once; v_call: TRBV18; cdr3_aa: ASSPRGLLTGELF
clone_size: .; v_call: TRBV9; cdr3_aa: ASGKGHSPNEKLF
clone_size: few; v_call: TRBV6-5; cdr3_aa: ASSFRRESSPLH
clone_size: .; v_call: TRBV7-6; cdr3_aa: ASTQGIGANYGYT
clone_size: .; v_call: TRBV7-9; cdr3_aa: ASSSGTGSGNTIY
clone_size: .; v_call: TRBV5-6; cdr3_aa: ASSSLVGQGYAGELF
clone_size: .; v_call: TRBV5-1; cdr3_aa: ASSLGGGYEQY
clone_size: .; v_call: TRBV6-5; cdr3_aa: ASRKVQTNEKLF
clone_size: .; v_call: TRBV6-7; cdr3_aa: AIHGQVTYEQY
clone_size: .; v_call: TRBV28; cdr3_aa: ASSFPEGQGLLEQY
clone_size: .; v_call: TRBV28; cdr3_aa: ASSPIDRPYSNQPQH
clone_size: few; v_call: TRBV6-1; cdr3_aa: ASRTVNTGELF
clone_size: medium-sized; v_call: TRBV7-3; cdr3_aa: ASSWGTGNNEQF
clone_size: .; v_call: TRBV5-4; cdr3_aa: ASSLARAGGYT
clone_size: .; v_call: TRBV29-1; cdr3_aa: SAADRNTEAF
clone_size: once; v_call: TRBV7-2; cdr3_aa: ASSRGTRYNEQF
clone_size: once; v_call: TRBV19; cdr3_aa: ASSRQIRYEQY
clone_size: .; v_call: TRBV5-6; cdr3_aa: ASSRRGIYYEQY
clone_size: .; v_call: TRBV5-8; cdr3_aa: ASSIRQGWSTEAF
clone_size: few; v_call: TRBV10-3; cdr3_aa: AISEQGQGFNSPLH
clone_size: .; v_call: TRBV28; cdr3_aa: ASSLTRQGPYGYT
clone_size: .; v_call: TRBV4-2; cdr3_aa: ASSQDGGGGTDTQY
clone_size: .; v_call: TRBV27; cdr3_aa: ASSLKAAGELF
clone_size: .; v_call: TRBV15; cdr3_aa: ATSGGTGGSNEQF
clone_size: .; v_call: TRBV19; cdr3_aa: ASSTLGSGRAYEQY
clone_size: .; v_call: TRBV11-3; cdr3_aa: ASSPRGRPLGEQF
clone_size: .; v_call: TRBV10-3; cdr3_aa: ATAPGLAGVGGDTQY
clone_size: .; v_call: TRBV30; cdr3_aa: AWSGGANNEQF
clone_size: once; v_call: TRBV2; cdr3_aa: ASSGLLYETQY
clone_size: .; v_call: TRBV18; cdr3_aa: ASSGGRKVEAF
clone_size: .; v_call: TRBV7-9; cdr3_aa: ASSDRQGLNTEAF
clone_size: .; v_call: TRBV6-1; cdr3_aa: ASSPGTGDTGELF
clone_size: .; v_call: TRBV6-6; cdr3_aa: ASRLLAGGDYEQY
clone_size: .; v_call: TRBV4-1; cdr3_aa: ASSRGGNNSPLH
clone_size: .; v_call: TRBV29-1; cdr3_aa: SGGLAGGRETQY
clone_size: .; v_call: TRBV7-3; cdr3_aa: ASSLSHTSGVNEQF
clone_size: .; v_call: TRBV1; cdr3_aa: TSSPPGVSHNEQF
clone_size: .; v_call: TRBV18; cdr3_aa: ASSPASGRNNEQF
clone_size: once; v_call: TRBV5-6; cdr3_aa: ASSLPVRGPTEAF
clone_size: .; v_call: TRBV5-1; cdr3_aa: ASSLGGGEGYT
clone_size: .; v_call: TRBV28; cdr3_aa: ASPPEAANTDTQY
clone_size: .; v_call: TRBV6-1; cdr3_aa: ASRDRGYEQY
clone_size: .; v_call: TRBV29-1; cdr3_aa: STKDRWNSGYT
clone_size: .; v_call: TRBV19; cdr3_aa: ASSPWDRARTDTQY
clone_size: .; v_call: TRBV16; cdr3_aa: ASSQSPGSVGNIQY
clone_size: few; v_call: TRBV2; cdr3_aa: ASSGDRGNTIY
clone_size: .; v_call: TRBV4-1; cdr3_aa: ASSQGQGGQPQH
clone_size: .; v_call: TRBV9; cdr3_aa: ASSLAWGDGYEQY
clone_size: once; v_call: TRBV9; cdr3_aa: ASSVLGLAGSTDTQY